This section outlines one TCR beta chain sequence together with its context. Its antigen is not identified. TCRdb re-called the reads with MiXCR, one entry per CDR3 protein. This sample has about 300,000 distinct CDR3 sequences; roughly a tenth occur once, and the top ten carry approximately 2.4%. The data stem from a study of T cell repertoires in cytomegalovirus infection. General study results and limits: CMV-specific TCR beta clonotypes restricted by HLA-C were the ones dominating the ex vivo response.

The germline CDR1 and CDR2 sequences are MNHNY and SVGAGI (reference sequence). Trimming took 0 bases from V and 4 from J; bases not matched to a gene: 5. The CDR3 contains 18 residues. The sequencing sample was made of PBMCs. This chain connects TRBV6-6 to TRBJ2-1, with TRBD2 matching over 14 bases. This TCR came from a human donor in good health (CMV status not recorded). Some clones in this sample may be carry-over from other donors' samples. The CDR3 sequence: CASSYSGTSGGYYNEQFF. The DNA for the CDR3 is TGTGCCAGCAGTTACTCCGGGACTAGCGGGGGCTATTACAATGAGCAGTTCTTC.